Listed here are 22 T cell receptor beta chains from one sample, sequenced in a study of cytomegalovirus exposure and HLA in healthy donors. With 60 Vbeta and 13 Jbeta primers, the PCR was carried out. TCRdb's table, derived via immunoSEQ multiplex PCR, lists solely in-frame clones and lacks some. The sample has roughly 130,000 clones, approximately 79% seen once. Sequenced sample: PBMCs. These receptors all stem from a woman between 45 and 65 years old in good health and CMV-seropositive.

The CDR3 coding sequence is TGTGCCAGCAGCTTAGCGGGGGGGCCTCACGAGCAGTACTTC. Residues: CASSLAGGPHEQYF. The chain combines TRBV7-2 with TRBJ2-7; D possibly corresponds to TRBD2 (7 bases). This CDR3 contains 14 residues. The germline V gene encodes CDR1 SGHTA and CDR2 FQGNSA. The V gene lost 0 bases and the J gene lost 5 bases, with 11 bases spanning the gap.

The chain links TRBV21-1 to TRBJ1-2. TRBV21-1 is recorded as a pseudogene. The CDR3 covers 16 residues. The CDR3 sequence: CASSKASPTKNYGYTF. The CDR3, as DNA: TGTGCCAGCAGCAAAGCGAGTCCTACGAAGAACTATGGCTACACCTTC.

CDR3: CASNLRTETNYGYTF. DNA for the CDR3: TGTGCCAGCAACCTTCGGACAGAAACTAACTATGGCTACACCTTC. This rearrangement joins TRBV7-8 to TRBJ1-2; D is possibly TRBD1 (6 bases). The CDR3 consists of 15 residues. V dropped 7 bases and J dropped 0 bases, with 15 bases sitting between them. Germline CDR1 SGHVS, CDR2 FQNEAQ.

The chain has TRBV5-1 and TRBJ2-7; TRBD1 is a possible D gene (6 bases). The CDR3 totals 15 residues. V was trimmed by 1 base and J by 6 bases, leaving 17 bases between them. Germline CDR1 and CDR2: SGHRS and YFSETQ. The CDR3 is CASSLSAGDPSEQYF. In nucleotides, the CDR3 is TGCGCCAGCAGCTTGTCGGCAGGGGATCCCTCCGAGCAGTACTTC.

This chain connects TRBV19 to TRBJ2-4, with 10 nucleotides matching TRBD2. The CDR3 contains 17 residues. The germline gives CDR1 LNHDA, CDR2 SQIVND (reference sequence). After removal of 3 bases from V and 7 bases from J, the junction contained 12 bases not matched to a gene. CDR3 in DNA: TGTGCCAGTAGTATCTGGAGCGGGGGGGCAACGGGGAACATTCAGTACTTC. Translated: CASSIWSGGATGNIQYF.

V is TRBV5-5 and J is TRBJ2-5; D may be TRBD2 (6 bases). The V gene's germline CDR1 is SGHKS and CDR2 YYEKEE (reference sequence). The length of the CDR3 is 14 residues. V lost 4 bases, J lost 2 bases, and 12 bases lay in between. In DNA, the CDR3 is TGTGCCAGCAGCCTCCGGGACTCACAAGAGACCCAGTACTTC. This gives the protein CASSLRDSQETQYF.

In DNA form, the CDR3 reads TGCGCCGTCAAGCGGGGGGCGGGCGCGGACGAGCAGTACTTC. It codes for CAVKRGAGADEQYF. V usage is TRBV5-1 and J usage is TRBJ2-7; 9 nucleotides align to TRBD2. The V and J ends lost 10 bases and 5 bases, in that order; junction bases with no gene match: 13. The CDR3 contains 14 residues. Germline CDR1 SGHRS, CDR2 YFSETQ.

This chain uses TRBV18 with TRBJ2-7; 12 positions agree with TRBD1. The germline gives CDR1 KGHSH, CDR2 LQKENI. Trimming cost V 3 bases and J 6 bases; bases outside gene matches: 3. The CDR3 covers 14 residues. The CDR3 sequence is CASSPGQGAGEQYF. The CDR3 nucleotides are TGTGCCAGCTCACCGGGACAGGGGGCGGGCGAGCAGTACTTC.

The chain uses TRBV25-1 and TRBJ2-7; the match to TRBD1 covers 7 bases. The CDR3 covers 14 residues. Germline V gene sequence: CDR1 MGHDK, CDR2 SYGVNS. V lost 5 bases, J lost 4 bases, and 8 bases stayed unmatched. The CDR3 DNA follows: TGTGCCAGCAGTAGGCCAGGGGGAGTTTACGAGCAGTACTTC. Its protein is CASSRPGGVYEQYF.

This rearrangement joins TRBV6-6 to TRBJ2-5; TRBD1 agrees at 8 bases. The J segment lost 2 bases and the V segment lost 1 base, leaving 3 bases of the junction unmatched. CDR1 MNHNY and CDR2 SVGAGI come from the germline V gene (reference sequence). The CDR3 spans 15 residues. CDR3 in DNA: TGTGCCAGCAGTTACTACAGGGGGATTCAAGAGACCCAGTACTTC. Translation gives CASSYYRGIQETQYF.

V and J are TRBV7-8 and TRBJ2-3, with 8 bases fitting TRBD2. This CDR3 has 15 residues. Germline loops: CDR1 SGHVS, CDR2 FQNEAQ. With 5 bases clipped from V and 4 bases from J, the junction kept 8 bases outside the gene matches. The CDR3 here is CASSPRLTSADTQYF. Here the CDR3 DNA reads TGTGCCAGCAGCCCCCGGTTGACTAGCGCAGATACGCAGTATTTT.

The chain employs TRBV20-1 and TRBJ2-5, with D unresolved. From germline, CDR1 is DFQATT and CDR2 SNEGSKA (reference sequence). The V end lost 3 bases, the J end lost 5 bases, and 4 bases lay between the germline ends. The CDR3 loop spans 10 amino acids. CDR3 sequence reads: CSASTETQYF. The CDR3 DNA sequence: TGCAGTGCTAGCACTGAGACCCAGTACTTC.

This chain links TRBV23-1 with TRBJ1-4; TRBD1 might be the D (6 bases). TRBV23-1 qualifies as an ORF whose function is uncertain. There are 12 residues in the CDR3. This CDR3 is CGEGGETEKLFF. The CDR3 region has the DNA TGCGGGGAAGGGGGGGAGACTGAAAAACTGTTTTTT.

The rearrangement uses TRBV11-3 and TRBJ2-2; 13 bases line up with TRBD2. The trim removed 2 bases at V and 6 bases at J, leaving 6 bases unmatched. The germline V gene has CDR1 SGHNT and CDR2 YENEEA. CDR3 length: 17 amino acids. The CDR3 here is CASSLRGTSGVAGELFF. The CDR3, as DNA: TGTGCCAGCAGCTTACGGGGGACTAGCGGGGTGGCCGGGGAGCTGTTTTTT.

The CDR3 DNA reads as TGTGCCAGCAGTGAAGGAAGGGTTGGTAGCGGGGGGGACCTAGCCAAAAACATTCAGTACTTC. Protein product: CASSEGRVGSGGDLAKNIQYF. The genes are TRBV2 and TRBJ2-4; TRBD2 matches 11 bases. CDR3 size: 21 residues. V dropped 1 base and J dropped 0; count of bases not matched to a gene: 14. Germline CDR1 is SNHLY and CDR2 is FYNNEI.

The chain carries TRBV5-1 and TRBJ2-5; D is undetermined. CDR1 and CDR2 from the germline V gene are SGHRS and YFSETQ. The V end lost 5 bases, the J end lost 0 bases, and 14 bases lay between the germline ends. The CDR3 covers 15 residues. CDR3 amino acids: CASSLAPEYQETQYF. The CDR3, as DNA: TGCGCCAGCAGTTTAGCACCTGAGTACCAAGAGACCCAGTACTTC.

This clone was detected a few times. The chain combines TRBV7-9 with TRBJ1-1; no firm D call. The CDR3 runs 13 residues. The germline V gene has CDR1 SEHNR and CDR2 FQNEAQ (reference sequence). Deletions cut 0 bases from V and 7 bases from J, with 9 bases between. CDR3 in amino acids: CASSLAQVGEAFF. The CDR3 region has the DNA TGTGCCAGCAGCTTAGCTCAGGTTGGTGAAGCTTTCTTT. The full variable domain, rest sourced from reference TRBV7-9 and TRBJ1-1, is DTGVSQNPRHKITKRGQNVTFRCDPISEHNRLYWYRQTLGQGPEFLTYFQNEAQLEKSRLLSDRFSAERPKGSFSTLEIQRTEQGDSAMYLCASSLAQVGEAFFGQGTRLTVV.

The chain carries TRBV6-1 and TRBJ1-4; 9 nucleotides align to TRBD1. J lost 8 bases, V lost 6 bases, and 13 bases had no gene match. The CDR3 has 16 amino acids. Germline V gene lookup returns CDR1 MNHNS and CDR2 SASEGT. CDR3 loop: CASSERSPGQGEKLFF. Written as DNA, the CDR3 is TGTGCCAGCAGCGAACGCTCTCCGGGACAGGGAGAAAAACTGTTTTTT.

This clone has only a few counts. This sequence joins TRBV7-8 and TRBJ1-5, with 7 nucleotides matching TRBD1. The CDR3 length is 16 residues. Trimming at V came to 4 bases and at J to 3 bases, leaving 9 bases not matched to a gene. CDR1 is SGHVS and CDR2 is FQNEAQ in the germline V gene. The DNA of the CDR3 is TGTGCCAGCAGCTGGACAGGAGGGGGCAACAATCAGCCCCAGCATTTT. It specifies CASSWTGGGNNQPQHF.

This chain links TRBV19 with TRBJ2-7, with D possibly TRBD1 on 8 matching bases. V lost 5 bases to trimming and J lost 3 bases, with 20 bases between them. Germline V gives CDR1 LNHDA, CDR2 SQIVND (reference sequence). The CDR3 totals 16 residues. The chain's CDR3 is CASSSWGGQADYEQYF. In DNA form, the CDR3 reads TGTGCCAGTAGTTCCTGGGGGGGACAGGCAGACTACGAGCAGTACTTC.

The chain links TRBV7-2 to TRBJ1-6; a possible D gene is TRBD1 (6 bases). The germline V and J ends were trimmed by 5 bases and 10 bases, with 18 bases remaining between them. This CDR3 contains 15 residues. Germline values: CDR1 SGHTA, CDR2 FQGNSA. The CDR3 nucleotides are TGTGCCAGCAGCCTAGGAATCGGGGGGGGCTCACCCCTCCACTTT. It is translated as CASSLGIGGGSPLHF. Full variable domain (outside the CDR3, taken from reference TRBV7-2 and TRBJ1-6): GAGVSQSPSNKVTEKGKDVELRCDPISGHTALYWYRQSLGQGLEFLIYFQGNSAPDKSGLPSDRFSAERTGGSVSTLTIQRTQQEDSAVYLCASSLGIGGGSPLHFGNGTRLTVT.

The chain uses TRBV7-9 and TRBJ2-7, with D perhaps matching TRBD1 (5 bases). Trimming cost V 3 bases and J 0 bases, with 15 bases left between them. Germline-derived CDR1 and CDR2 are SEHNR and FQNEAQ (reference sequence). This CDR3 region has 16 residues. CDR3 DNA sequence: TGTGCCAGCAGCTTCGGAAGTGGGGCGGCCTCCTACGAGCAGTACTTC. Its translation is CASSFGSGAASYEQYF.